This T cell receptor beta chain was observed in a study of cytomegalovirus exposure and HLA in healthy donors. Study conclusions and caveats: According to reports, the classifier identified cytomegalovirus status with high specificity and sensitivity. Cytomegalovirus association was listed for about 160 TCR beta chains. Presence/absence analyses took donor sequencing depth as roughly uniform.

On this clone: Its target is not known.

This CDR3 spans 16 amino acids. J was trimmed by 5 bases and V by 3 bases; bases with no gene match: 11. CDR1 SGHRS and CDR2 YFSETQ come from the germline V gene. The primer mix had 60 Vbeta and 13 Jbeta primers. Using immunoSEQ multiplex PCR, the repertoire was profiled, and TCRdb retains in-frame clones only, with some absent. This sample has 75,000 to 100,000 clones, with around 60% found just once. This clonotype originated in a man aged 55 to 70 in good health and CMV-seronegative. The sample was PBMCs. The chain carries TRBV5-1 and TRBJ2-3; 8 nucleotides align to TRBD2. CDR3 in amino acids: CASSSGRGGRGDTQYF. The CDR3 bases are TGCGCCAGCAGCTCTGGCCGGGGGGGCCGGGGAGATACGCAGTATTTT. The full variable domain, rest sourced from reference TRBV5-1 and TRBJ2-3, is KAGVTQTPRYLIKTRGQQVTLSCSPISGHRSVSWYQQTPGQGLQFLFEYFSETQRNKGNFPGRFSGRQFSNSRSEMNVSTLELGDSALYLCASSSGRGGRGDTQYFGPGTRLTVL.